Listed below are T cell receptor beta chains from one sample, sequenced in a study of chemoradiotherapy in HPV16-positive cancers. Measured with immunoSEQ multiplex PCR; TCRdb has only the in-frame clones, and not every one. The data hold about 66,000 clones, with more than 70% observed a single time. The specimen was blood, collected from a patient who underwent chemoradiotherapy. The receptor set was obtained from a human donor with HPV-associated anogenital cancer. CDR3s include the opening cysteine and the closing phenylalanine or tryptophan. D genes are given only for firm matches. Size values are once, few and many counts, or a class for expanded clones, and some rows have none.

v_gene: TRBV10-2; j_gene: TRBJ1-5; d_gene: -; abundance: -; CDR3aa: CASSGGNQPQHF; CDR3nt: TGCGCCAGCAGTGGGGGGAATCAGCCCCAGCATTTT
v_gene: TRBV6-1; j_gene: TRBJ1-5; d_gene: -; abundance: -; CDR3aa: CASLDRPYSNQPQHF; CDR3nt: TGTGCCAGCTTAGACCGGCCTTATAGCAATCAGCCCCAGCATTTT
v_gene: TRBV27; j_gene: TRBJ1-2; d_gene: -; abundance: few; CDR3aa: CASSKQGYGYTF; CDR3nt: TGTGCCAGCAGTAAACAGGGATATGGCTACACCTTC
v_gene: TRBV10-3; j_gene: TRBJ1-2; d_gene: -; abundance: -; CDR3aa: CAIGRSGGALEYGYTF; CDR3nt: TGTGCCATCGGGCGGTCGGGGGGCGCGTTAGAATATGGCTACACCTTC
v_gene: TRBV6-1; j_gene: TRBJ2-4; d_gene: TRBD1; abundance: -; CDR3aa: CASSEAGTGSDKAKNIQYF; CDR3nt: TGTGCCAGCAGTGAAGCGGGGACAGGGAGCGACAAGGCCAAAAACATTCAGTACTTC
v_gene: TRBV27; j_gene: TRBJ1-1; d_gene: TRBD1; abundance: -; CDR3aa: CASTWTGSSTEAFF; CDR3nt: TGTGCCAGCACCTGGACAGGGTCGAGCACTGAAGCTTTCTTT
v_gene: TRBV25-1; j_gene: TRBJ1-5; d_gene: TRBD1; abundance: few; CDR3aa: CASRGGRGQPQHF; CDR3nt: TGTGCCAGCAGAGGGGGCCGGGGTCAGCCCCAGCATTTT
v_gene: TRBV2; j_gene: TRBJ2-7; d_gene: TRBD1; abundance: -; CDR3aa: CASRGTGGAYEQYF; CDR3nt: TGTGCCAGCAGGGGGACAGGGGGGGCCTACGAGCAGTACTTC
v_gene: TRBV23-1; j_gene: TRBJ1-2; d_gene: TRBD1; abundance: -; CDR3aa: CASSLRTGGNYGYTF; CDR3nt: TGCGCCAGCAGTCTAAGGACAGGGGGCAACTATGGCTACACCTTC
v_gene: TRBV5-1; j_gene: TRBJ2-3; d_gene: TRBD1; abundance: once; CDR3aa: CASSGRTGAVGDTQYF; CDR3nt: TGCGCCAGCAGCGGCAGGACAGGGGCGGTGGGAGATACGCAGTATTTT
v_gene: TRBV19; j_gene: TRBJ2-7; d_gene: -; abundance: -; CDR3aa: CASSAEGFEQYF; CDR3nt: TGTGCCAGTAGTGCCGAGGGTTTCGAGCAGTACTTC
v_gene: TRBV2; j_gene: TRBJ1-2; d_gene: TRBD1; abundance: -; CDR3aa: CASGDRVTNYGYTF; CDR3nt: TGTGCCAGCGGGGACAGAGTAACGAACTATGGCTACACCTTC
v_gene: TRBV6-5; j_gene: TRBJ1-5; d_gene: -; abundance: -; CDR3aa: CASSRGPGVAKPQHF; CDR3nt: TGTGCCAGCAGTCGGGGGCCGGGGGTCGCAAAGCCCCAGCATTTT
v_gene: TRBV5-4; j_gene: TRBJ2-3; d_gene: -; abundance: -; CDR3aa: CASRPRGANTDTQYF; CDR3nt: TGTGCCAGCAGACCTCGGGGGGCGAACACAGATACGCAGTATTTT
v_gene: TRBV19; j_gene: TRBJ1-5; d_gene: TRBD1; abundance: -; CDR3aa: CASSYRQGPQWARQPQHF; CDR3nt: TGTGCCAGTAGCTACAGACAGGGGCCCCAGTGGGCAAGGCAGCCCCAGCATTTT
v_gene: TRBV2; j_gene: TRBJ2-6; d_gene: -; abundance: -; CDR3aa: CASSRLSGANVLTF; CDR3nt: TGTGCCAGCAGTAGACTTTCTGGGGCCAACGTCCTGACTTTC
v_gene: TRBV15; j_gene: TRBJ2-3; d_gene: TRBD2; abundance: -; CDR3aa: CATSRGLAGETDTQYF; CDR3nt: TGTGCCACCAGCAGGGGACTAGCGGGAGAGACAGATACGCAGTATTTT
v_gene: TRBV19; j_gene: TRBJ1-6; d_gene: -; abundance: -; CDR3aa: CASSIVAESPLHF; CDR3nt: TGTGCCAGTAGTATCGTCGCGGAGTCACCCCTCCACTTT
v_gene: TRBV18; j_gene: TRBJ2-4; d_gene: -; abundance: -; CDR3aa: CASSPDGRLQYF; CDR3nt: TGTGCCAGCTCACCGGATGGAAGACTTCAGTACTTC
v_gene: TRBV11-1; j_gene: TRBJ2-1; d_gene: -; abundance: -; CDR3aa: CASSLGYNEQFF; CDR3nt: TGTGCCAGCAGCTTAGGGTACAATGAGCAGTTCTTC
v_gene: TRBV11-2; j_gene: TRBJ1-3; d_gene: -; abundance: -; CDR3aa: CASSLGRLLSGNTIYF; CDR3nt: TGTGCCAGCAGCTTAGGACGTCTGCTTTCTGGAAACACCATATATTTT
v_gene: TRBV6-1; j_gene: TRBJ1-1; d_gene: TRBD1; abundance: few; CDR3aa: CASSETGLGEAFF; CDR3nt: TGTGCCAGCAGTGAGACAGGGCTGGGTGAAGCTTTCTTT
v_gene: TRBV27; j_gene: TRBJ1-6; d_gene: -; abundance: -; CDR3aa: CASSLGQRNSPLHF; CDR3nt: TGTGCCAGCAGTTTGGGTCAGCGGAATTCACCCCTCCACTTT
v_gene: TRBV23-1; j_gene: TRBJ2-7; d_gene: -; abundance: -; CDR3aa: CASSQLYEQYF; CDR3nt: TGCGCCAGCAGTCAACTCTACGAGCAGTACTTC
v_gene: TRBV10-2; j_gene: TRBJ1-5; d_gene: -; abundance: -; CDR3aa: CASGLYQPQHF; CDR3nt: TGCGCCAGCGGACTGTATCAGCCCCAGCATTTT
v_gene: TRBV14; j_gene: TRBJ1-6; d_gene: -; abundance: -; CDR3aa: CASKRTARNNSPLHF; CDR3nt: TGTGCCAGCAAGAGGACTGCTCGTAATAATTCACCCCTCCACTTT
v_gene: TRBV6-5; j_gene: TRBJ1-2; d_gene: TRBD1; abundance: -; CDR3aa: CASSFDRAAGYTF; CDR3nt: TGTGCCAGCAGTTTCGACAGGGCCGCGGGCTACACCTTC
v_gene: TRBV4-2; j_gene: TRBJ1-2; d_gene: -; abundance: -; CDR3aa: CASSQAGSHYGYTF; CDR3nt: TGTGCCAGCAGCCAAGCGGGATCGCATTATGGCTACACCTTC